This T cell receptor (beta chain) was observed in a study of blood T cells in healthy people across ages. Study-level points and caveats: Per million T cells, TCR beta diversity dropped about linearly as age rose.

Using a J-beta primer mix together with a sample-barcoded 5' primer, a second PCR was run for roughly 7 to 11 cycles. From the 5' RACE reads, TCRdb called clonotypes with MiXCR, one entry per CDR3 protein. The sample contains 650,000 to 1,000,000 distinct CDR3 sequences, about 37% of which appear only once. Turning to this clonotype: Its antigen is still unknown.

Each sample had at least 6 million PBMCs isolated. Samples each yielded at least 6 micrograms of total RNA. The V gene end was trimmed by 2 bases and the J gene end by 5 bases; junction bases not matched to a gene: 8. The CDR3 loop spans 16 amino acids. Sequenced: blood. The sequence came from a young man in good health. The V call is TRBV12-3 or TRBV12-4, the J call TRBJ2-3; 9 bases are shared with TRBD2. CDR3 coding DNA: TGTGCCAGCAGTTTACAAAGCGGGGGGACCTTAGATACGCAGTATTTT. Its protein is CASSLQSGGTLDTQYF.